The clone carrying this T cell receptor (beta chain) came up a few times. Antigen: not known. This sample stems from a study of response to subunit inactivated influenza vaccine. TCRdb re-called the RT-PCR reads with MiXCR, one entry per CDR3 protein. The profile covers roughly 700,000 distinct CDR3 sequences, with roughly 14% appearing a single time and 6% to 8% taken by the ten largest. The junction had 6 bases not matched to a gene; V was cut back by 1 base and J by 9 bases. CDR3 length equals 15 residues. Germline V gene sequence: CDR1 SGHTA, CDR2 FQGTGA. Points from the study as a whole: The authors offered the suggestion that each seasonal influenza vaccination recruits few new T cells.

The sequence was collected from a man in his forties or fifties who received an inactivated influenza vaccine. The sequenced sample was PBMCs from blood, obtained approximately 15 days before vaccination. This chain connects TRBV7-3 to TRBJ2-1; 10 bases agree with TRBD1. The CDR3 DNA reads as TGTGCCAGCAGCTTAATTGCAGGACAGGGGGGTGAGCAGTTCTTC. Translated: CASSLIAGQGGEQFF.